This TCR beta chain was sequenced in a study of shared clonotypes between healthy human individuals. Study at large: Donor composition was two women and three men, aged 18 to 49. General study findings and limits: An anticipated effect of sequencing depth on clonotype sharing among donors was recognized.

The CDR3 consists of 16 residues. J was trimmed by 6 bases and V by 8 bases; bases with no gene match: 19. Germline V lookup: CDR1 MDHEN, CDR2 SYDVKM. Turning to this clone: Its target is not known.

Every donor, a Caucasian adult, lived in Nashville, Tennessee. Assay used: immunoSEQ multiplex PCR; TCRdb lists only in-frame clones, some missing. The table includes under 2,500,000 clones, approximately 95% detected once. Sequencing input: naive CD4+ T cells sorted from blood. Documented subset: CD45RA+ positively selected. The chain has TRBV28 and TRBJ2-7; 7 nucleotides line up with TRBD1. This clonotype originated in a man aged 18 to 29 in good health. CDR3 bases: TGTGCCAGCGGGTTTCTTAGGACAGGAAGGACGCGCGAGCAGTACTTC. Amino acids: CASGFLRTGRTREQYF.